Below, one T cell receptor (beta chain) is given with its context. Profiled with immunoSEQ multiplex PCR; TCRdb holds only in-frame clones, not every one. Of 200,000 to 300,000 clones in the sample, roughly 76% were seen once. This entry belongs to a study of blood T cell repertoires in COVID-19. Looking at the study overall: Material from acute and convalescent COVID-19 was sourced from the United States, Italy and Spain. PBMCs, B-cell-depleted T cells, or T cells were the source of the cDNA or gDNA that made up the material.

During active infection, Seattle patients enrolled and were then monitored through disease. The CDR3 has 13 amino acids. Germline values: CDR1 LGHNA, CDR2 YSLEER. V was pared by 0 bases and J by 4 bases, with 4 bases between. The chain links TRBV4-3 to TRBJ1-5; D unclear. The sequencing sample was made of peripheral blood. The clonotype was recovered from a woman at least 80 years old with COVID-19, enrolled during active disease. The CDR3 DNA sequence: TGCGCCAGCAGCCAAGACCGTAATCAGCCCCAGCATTTT. Protein sequence: CASSQDRNQPQHF.